These 23 T cell receptor beta chains came from one sample sequenced in a study of shared clonotypes between healthy human individuals. Only in-frame clones appear in the TCRdb table, and some are missing; sequencing was by immunoSEQ multiplex PCR. The data contain a few million clones, 92% of them singletons. Sequencing used naive CD4+ T cells from PBMCs. The subset was: CD45RA+ positively selected. These receptors were obtained from a man younger than 35 in good health. Some clones in this sample may be carry-over from other donors' samples.

This clone was found once. The rearrangement links TRBV19 to TRBJ2-7, with TRBD1 identical over 9 bases. The CDR3 extends over 14 amino acids. Germline trimming cut 10 bases from V and 5 bases from J; bases unmatched to any gene: 12. Germline assignment: CDR1 LNHDA and CDR2 SQIVND (reference sequence). CDR3 sequence reads: CATTRGQGFHEQYF. Written as DNA, the CDR3 is TGTGCCACAACAAGGGGACAGGGATTCCACGAGCAGTACTTC.

The rearrangement links TRBV11-3 to TRBJ2-1; 8 positions agree with TRBD2. After removal of 5 bases from V and 9 bases from J, the junction contained 12 bases not matched to a gene. Looked up from germline, CDR1 is SGHNT and CDR2 is YENEEA. CDR3 length: 15 amino acids. CDR3 bases: TGTGCCAGCAGCCCGGGGACTAGTACCGCACCTGAGCAGTTCTTC. Its protein product is CASSPGTSTAPEQFF.

The chain uses TRBV28 and TRBJ2-1, with no clear D. Germline V lookup: CDR1 MDHEN, CDR2 SYDVKM. Trimming left V 7 bases short and J 9 bases short, with 10 bases between. This CDR3 comprises 11 residues. The CDR3 region is CASTSRVEQFF. The CDR3, as DNA: TGTGCCAGCACCTCTAGGGTTGAGCAGTTCTTC.

The V gene is TRBV18, the J gene TRBJ2-1; the D call may be TRBD1 or TRBD2 (5 bases each). V dropped 6 bases and J dropped 3 bases, with 15 bases sitting between them. The CDR3 runs to 15 residues. Germline lookup yields CDR1 KGHSH and CDR2 LQKENI. CDR3 region: CASSSVGGGYNEQFF. The CDR3 DNA reads TGTGCCAGCTCCTCGGTTGGGGGTGGCTACAATGAGCAGTTCTTC.

With regard to this clone: Within the sample, other DNA sequences also encode this same CDR3. The chain recombines TRBV7-9 with TRBJ1-5; no reliable D call. Germline V gene lookup returns CDR1 SEHNR and CDR2 FQNEAQ (reference sequence). The V and J ends lost 1 base and 2 bases respectively, with 6 bases between them. This CDR3 spans 14 amino acids. The CDR3 region is CASSLDRGNQPQHF. CDR3 nucleotide sequence: TGTGCCAGCAGCTTAGACCGGGGCAATCAGCCCCAGCATTTT.

CDR3 sequence reads: CASSLGVSGMNTGELFF. For the CDR3, the DNA is TGCGCCAGCAGCTTGGGAGTTAGCGGCATGAACACCGGGGAGCTGTTTTTT. This chain connects TRBV5-1 to TRBJ2-2, with D perhaps TRBD2 (6 bases). Germline CDR1 SGHRS, CDR2 YFSETQ. V dropped 0 bases and J dropped 1 base, with 13 bases sitting between them. There are 17 residues in the CDR3. Based on the CDR3 plus reference TRBV5-1 and TRBJ2-2, the full variable domain is KAGVTQTPRYLIKTRGQQVTLSCSPISGHRSVSWYQQTPGQGLQFLFEYFSETQRNKGNFPGRFSGRQFSNSRSEMNVSTLELGDSALYLCASSLGVSGMNTGELFFGEGSRLTVL.

This chain links TRBV7-3 with TRBJ1-2; D is possibly TRBD1 (6 bases). Trimming shortened V by 3 bases and J by 7 bases, and 12 bases separated the two germline ends. Germline CDR1 SGHTA, CDR2 FQGTGA. This CDR3 is 13 amino acids long. CDR3 nucleotides: TGTGCCAGCAGCTTCAGGGGAGAGGGTGGCTACACCTTC. Translating it yields CASSFRGEGGYTF. Full variable domain (rest looked up from reference TRBV7-3 and TRBJ1-2): GAGVSQTPSNKVTEKGKYVELRCDPISGHTALYWYRQSLGQGPEFLIYFQGTGAADDSGLPNDRFFAVRPEGSVSTLKIQRTERGDSAVYLCASSFRGEGGYTFGSGTRLTVV.

The CDR3 sequence: CASSLAGVDETQYF. In nucleotides, the CDR3 is TGTGCCAGCAGTTTAGCGGGAGTTGATGAGACCCAGTACTTC. The chain is built from TRBV28 and TRBJ2-5, with TRBD2 identical over 7 bases. The germline V gene has CDR1 MDHEN and CDR2 SYDVKM. V dropped 2 bases and J dropped 5; count of bases not matched to a gene: 5. The CDR3 loop spans 14 amino acids.

The chain employs TRBV5-1 and TRBJ2-2; D assignment may be TRBD1 or TRBD2 (6 bases each). The germline CDR1 and CDR2 sequences are SGHRS and YFSETQ. V lost 5 bases and J 5 bases, leaving 13 bases between the germline ends. This CDR3 is 14 amino acids long. CDR3 sequence: CASRQGGGTGELFF. The CDR3 DNA follows: TGCGCCAGCAGACAGGGAGGAGGGACCGGGGAGCTGTTTTTT.

The chain recombines TRBV5-4 with TRBJ2-3, with D perhaps TRBD2 (6 bases). Germline loops: CDR1 SGHNT, CDR2 YYREEE (reference sequence). The CDR3 sequence is 13 residues long. The V gene lost 3 bases and the J gene lost 8 bases, with 13 bases spanning the gap. In DNA, the CDR3 is TGTGCCAGCAGCTCCCCGGGGGAGAGTACGCAGTATTTT. Its protein is CASSSPGESTQYF.

The CDR3 loop reads CSVGQIMNTEAFF. The CDR3 nucleotides read TGCAGCGTTGGACAGATCATGAACACTGAAGCTTTCTTT. This rearrangement joins TRBV29-1 to TRBJ1-1; D possibly corresponds to TRBD1 (5 bases). Trimming shortened V by 4 bases and J by 0 bases, and 9 bases separated the two germline ends. The V gene's germline CDR1 is SQVTM and CDR2 ANQGSEA. The CDR3 runs to 13 residues.

The chain uses TRBV28 and TRBJ2-7, with 9 bases lining up with TRBD2. CDR1 MDHEN and CDR2 SYDVKM come from the germline V gene. The CDR3 has 14 amino acids. The trim removed 10 bases at V and 4 bases at J, leaving 11 bases unmatched. This CDR3 is CATHLAGVRYEQYF. The CDR3 DNA reads as TGTGCCACCCACTTAGCGGGAGTAAGGTACGAGCAGTACTTC.

V usage is TRBV19 and J usage is TRBJ2-3; TRBD2 agrees at 9 bases. Germline V gives CDR1 LNHDA, CDR2 SQIVND (reference sequence). The trim removed 7 bases at V and 2 bases at J, leaving 7 bases unmatched. CDR3 size: 15 residues. The CDR3 nucleotides are TGTGCCAGTACTAAGGTAGCGGGGGTCACAGATACGCAGTATTTT. The encoded protein is CASTKVAGVTDTQYF. Filled out from reference TRBV19 and TRBJ2-3, the complete variable domain reads DGGITQSPKYLFRKEGQNVTLSCEQNLNHDAMYWYRQDPGQGLRLIYYSQIVNDFQKGDIAEGYSVSREKKESFPLTVTSAQKNPTAFYLCASTKVAGVTDTQYFGPGTRLTVL.

The count of this clone is one. The chain is built from TRBV11-2 and TRBJ1-2; TRBD1 aligns across 8 bases. V gave up 5 bases and J gave up 4 bases; unmatched junction bases: 15. Germline-derived CDR1 and CDR2 are SGHAT and FQNNGV. The CDR3 extends over 17 amino acids. The DNA of the CDR3 is TGTGCCAGCAGCCCGAGGACAGGGCCCACCTCTTCCTATGGCTACACCTTC. Its protein product is CASSPRTGPTSSYGYTF.

This clone is a singleton in its sample. The V and J genes are TRBV12-5 and TRBJ2-3; 7 bases are shared with TRBD2. The CDR3 extends over 18 amino acids. In germline, CDR1 is LGHNT, CDR2 FRNRAP. The V gene end was trimmed by 0 bases and the J gene end by 4 bases; junction bases not matched to a gene: 13. Written as DNA, the CDR3 is TGTGCTAGTGGTTTGGTAAGGTCCAGCGGGACGTATGCAGATACGCAGTATTTT. Its protein product is CASGLVRSSGTYADTQYF.

The chain is built from TRBV7-2 and TRBJ2-3, with 13 nucleotides matching TRBD2. Germline V gene data show CDR1 as SGHTA and CDR2 as FQGNSA. This CDR3 comprises 16 residues. The V and J ends lost 3 bases and 6 bases, in that order; junction bases with no gene match: 6. CDR3 in amino acids: CASSFPGLAGKDTQYF. CDR3 sequence (DNA): TGTGCCAGCAGCTTCCCGGGACTAGCGGGAAAGGATACGCAGTATTTT.

The rearrangement uses TRBV7-2 and TRBJ1-1; D ambiguous. This CDR3 is built from 13 residues. Germline V gene sequence: CDR1 SGHTA, CDR2 FQGNSA. The V end lost 5 bases, the J end lost 10 bases, and 17 bases lay between the germline ends. CDR3 nucleotides: TGTGCCAGCAGCCGTCTTATATCTCTGGCAGCTTTCTTT. Translated, it gives CASSRLISLAAFF.

This sequence joins TRBV25-1 and TRBJ1-2; D uncertain. V lost 3 bases and J lost 8, with 13 bases in between. The CDR3 length is 13 residues. The V gene's germline CDR1 is MGHDK and CDR2 SYGVNS. For the CDR3, the DNA is TGTGCCAGCAGTGATCGCGCCGGGTGGGGCTACACCTTC. This encodes CASSDRAGWGYTF.

The chain joins TRBV6-1 to TRBJ2-1; D possibly corresponds to TRBD1 (5 bases). From germline, CDR1 is MNHNS and CDR2 SASEGT. V dropped 2 bases and J dropped 8 bases, with 13 bases sitting between them. The CDR3 has 14 amino acids. CDR3 DNA: TGTGCCAGCAGTGAAATGGCAGGGTGGGATGAGCAGTTCTTC. Translating it yields CASSEMAGWDEQFF.

This chain joins TRBV10-3 and TRBJ2-7; D is uncertain. The CDR3 length is 14 residues. The germline CDR1 and CDR2 sequences are ENHRY and SYGVKD. V gave up 3 bases and J gave up 3 bases, with 12 bases separating them. The CDR3 DNA is TGTGCCATCAGTGATGGGCTCCTAGTCTACGAGCAGTACTTC. Translating gives CAISDGLLVYEQYF.

The chain joins TRBV10-3 to TRBJ2-7; the match to TRBD1 covers 9 bases. There are 12 residues in the CDR3. Germline V CDR1 and CDR2: ENHRY, SYGVKD. Unmatched junction bases numbered 6, after V lost 8 bases and J lost 7 bases. DNA of the CDR3: TGTGCCATCCGGGACAGGGCGGGGGAGCAGTACTTC. Translating it yields CAIRDRAGEQYF.

The rearrangement links TRBV5-1 to TRBJ2-5; D is unclear. Germline values: CDR1 SGHRS, CDR2 YFSETQ. CDR3 size: 15 residues. V was shortened by 0 bases and J by 4 bases, with 13 bases between the two germline ends. The CDR3 sequence is CASSLAGQARETQYF. The CDR3 DNA reads as TGCGCCAGCAGCTTGGCCGGCCAGGCGAGAGAGACCCAGTACTTC.

J is TRBJ2-7 and V is TRBV29-1, with TRBD1 matching 10 bases. The CDR3 loop spans 13 amino acids. J gave up 2 bases and V 6 bases, and 4 bases lay outside the gene matches. Looked up from germline, CDR1 is SQVTM and CDR2 is ANQGSEA. Here the CDR3 DNA reads TGCAGCGTACGACAGGGGGCCACCTACGAGCAGTACTTC. As protein: CSVRQGATYEQYF.